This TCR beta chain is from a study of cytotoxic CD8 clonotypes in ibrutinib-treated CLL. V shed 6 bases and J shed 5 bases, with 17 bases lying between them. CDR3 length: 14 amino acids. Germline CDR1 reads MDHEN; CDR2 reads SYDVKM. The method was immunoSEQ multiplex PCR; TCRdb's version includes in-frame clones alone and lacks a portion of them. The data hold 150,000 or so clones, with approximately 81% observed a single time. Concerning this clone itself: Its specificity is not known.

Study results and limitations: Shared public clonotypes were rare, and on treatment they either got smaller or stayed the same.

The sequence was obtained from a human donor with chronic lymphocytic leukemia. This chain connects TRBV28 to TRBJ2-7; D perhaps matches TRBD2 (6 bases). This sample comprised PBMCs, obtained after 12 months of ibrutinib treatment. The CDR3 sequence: CASSLAPPPNEQYF. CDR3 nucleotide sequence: TGTGCCAGCAGCCTAGCGCCTCCTCCTAACGAGCAGTACTTC. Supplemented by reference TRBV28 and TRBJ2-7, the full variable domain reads DVKVTQSSRYLVKRTGEKVFLECVQDMDHENMFWYRQDPGLGLRLIYFSYDVKMKEKGDIPEGYSVSREKKERFSLILESASTNQTSMYLCASSLAPPPNEQYFGPGTRLTVT.